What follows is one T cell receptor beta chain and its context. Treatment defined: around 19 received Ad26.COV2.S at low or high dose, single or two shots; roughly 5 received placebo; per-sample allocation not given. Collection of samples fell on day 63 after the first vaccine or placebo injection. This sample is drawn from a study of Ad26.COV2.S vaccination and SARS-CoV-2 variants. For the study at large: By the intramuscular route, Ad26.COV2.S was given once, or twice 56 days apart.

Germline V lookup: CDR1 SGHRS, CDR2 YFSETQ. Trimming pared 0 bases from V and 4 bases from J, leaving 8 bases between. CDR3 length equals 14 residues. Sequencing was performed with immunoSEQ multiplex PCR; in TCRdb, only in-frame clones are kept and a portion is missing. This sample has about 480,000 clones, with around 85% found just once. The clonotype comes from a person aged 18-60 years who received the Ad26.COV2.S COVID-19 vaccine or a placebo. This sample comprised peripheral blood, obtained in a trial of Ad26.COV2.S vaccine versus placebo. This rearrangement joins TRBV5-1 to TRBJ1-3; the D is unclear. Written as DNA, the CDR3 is TGCGCCAGCAGCTTGGCCGCGGGGGGAAACACCATATATTTT. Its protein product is CASSLAAGGNTIYF.